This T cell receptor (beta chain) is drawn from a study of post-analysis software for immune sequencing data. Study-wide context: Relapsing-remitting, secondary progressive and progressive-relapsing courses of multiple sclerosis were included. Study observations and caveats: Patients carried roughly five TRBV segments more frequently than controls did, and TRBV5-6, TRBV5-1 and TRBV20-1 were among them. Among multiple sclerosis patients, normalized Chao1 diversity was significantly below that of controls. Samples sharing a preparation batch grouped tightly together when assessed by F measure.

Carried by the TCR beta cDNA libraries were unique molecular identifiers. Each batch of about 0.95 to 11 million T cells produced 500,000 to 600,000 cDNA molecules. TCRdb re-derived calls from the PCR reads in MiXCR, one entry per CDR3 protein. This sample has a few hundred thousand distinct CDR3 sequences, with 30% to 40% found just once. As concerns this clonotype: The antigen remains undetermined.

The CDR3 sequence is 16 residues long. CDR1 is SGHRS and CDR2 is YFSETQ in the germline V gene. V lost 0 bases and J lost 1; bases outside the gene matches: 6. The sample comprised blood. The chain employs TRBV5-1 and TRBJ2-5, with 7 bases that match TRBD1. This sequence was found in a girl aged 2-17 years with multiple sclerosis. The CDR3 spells CASSLGGTGAQETQYF. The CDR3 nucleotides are TGCGCCAGCAGCTTGGGGGGCACAGGGGCCCAAGAGACCCAGTACTTC.